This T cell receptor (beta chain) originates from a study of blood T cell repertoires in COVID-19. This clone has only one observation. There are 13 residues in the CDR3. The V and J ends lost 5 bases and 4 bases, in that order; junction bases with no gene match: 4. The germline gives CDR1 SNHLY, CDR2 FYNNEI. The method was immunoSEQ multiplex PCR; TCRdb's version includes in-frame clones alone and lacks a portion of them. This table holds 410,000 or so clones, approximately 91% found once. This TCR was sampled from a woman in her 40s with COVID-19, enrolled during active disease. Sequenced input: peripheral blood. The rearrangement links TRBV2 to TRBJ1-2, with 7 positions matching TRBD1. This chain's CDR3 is CASSKGGGYGYTF. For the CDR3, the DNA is TGTGCCAGCAGTAAAGGGGGCGGCTATGGCTACACCTTC.